This TCR beta chain derives from a study of Ad26.COV2.S vaccination and SARS-CoV-2 variants. Study observations and caveats: Total T cell responses were possibly underestimated by TCR breadth and depth analyses. Those who received the vaccine showed greater spike-specific TCR breadth than those given placebo.

Using immunoSEQ multiplex PCR, the repertoire was profiled, and TCRdb retains in-frame clones only, with some absent. The sample shows about 180,000 clones, roughly nine tenths of them seen only once. Trimming took 6 bases from V and 3 from J, leaving 4 bases between them. This CDR3 spans 11 amino acids. Of note for this clone: The antigen is unknown.

The sample in question was peripheral blood, obtained after recovery from COVID-19. The TCR originated in a human donor who had recovered from COVID-19. The J gene is TRBJ2-3, the V gene TRBV12-3 or TRBV12-4; no definite D call. For the CDR3, the DNA is TGTGCCAGCAGGGGAACAGATACGCAGTATTTT. Its protein is CASRGTDTQYF.